These 6 T cell receptor beta chains were all obtained from the same sample, sequenced in a study of T cell repertoires in cytomegalovirus infection. No antigen is known for these receptors. TCRdb processed the reads anew with MiXCR; each CDR3 protein has one entry. The sample contains about 770,000 distinct CDR3 sequences, almost 30% of which appear only once. Sequencing used cultured CD8+ T cells from PBMCs, obtained from culture after CMV antigen stimulation. These receptors came from a human donor in good health (CMV status not recorded). Some clones in this sample may be carry-over from other donors' samples.

V and J are TRBV2 and TRBJ1-2; no reliable D call. This CDR3 spans 17 amino acids. Trimming pared 1 base from V and 4 bases from J, leaving 19 bases between. Per germline, CDR1 SNHLY and CDR2 FYNNEI. The CDR3 protein is CASSEEIVGSTLYGYTF. CDR3 coding DNA: TGTGCCAGCAGTGAAGAGATTGTCGGGAGTACCCTCTATGGCTACACCTTC.

The rearrangement links TRBV28 to TRBJ2-5; 9 positions match TRBD2. The V and J ends lost 1 base and 5 bases, in that order; junction bases with no gene match: 8. This CDR3 is built from 16 residues. CDR1 and CDR2 from the germline V gene are MDHEN and SYDVKM. The CDR3, as DNA: TGTGCCAGCAGTTTATTCGGTGCGGGGGGGCTTGAGACCCAGTACTTC. Translation: CASSLFGAGGLETQYF.

The V call is TRBV20-1, the J call TRBJ2-7, with TRBD1 matching 7 bases. This CDR3 has 13 amino acids. The trim removed 2 bases at V and 6 bases at J, leaving 7 bases unmatched. Germline V gene lookup returns CDR1 DFQATT and CDR2 SNEGSKA (reference sequence). The CDR3 DNA is TGCAGTGCTAGAATTCAGGGGGATTTCGAGCAGTACGTC. Encoded protein: CSARIQGDFEQYV.

The chain links TRBV19 to TRBJ2-1, with D possibly being TRBD1 (5 bases). The V gene's germline CDR1 is LNHDA and CDR2 SQIVND (reference sequence). Trimming left V 5 bases short and J 6 bases short, with 14 bases between. The CDR3 runs 14 residues. CDR3 coding DNA: TGTGCCAGTAGTCTAAAATTGACAGCCAATGAGCAGTTCTTC. It encodes CASSLKLTANEQFF. Together with reference TRBV19 and TRBJ2-1, the CDR3 gives the full variable domain: DGGITQSPKYLFRKEGQNVTLSCEQNLNHDAMYWYRQDPGQGLRLIYYSQIVNDFQKGDIAEGYSVSREKKESFPLTVTSAQKNPTAFYLCASSLKLTANEQFFGPGTRLTVL.

This clonotype has only a few counts. The V gene is TRBV7-9, the J gene TRBJ2-3, with TRBD1 as a possible D gene (6 bases). The length of the CDR3 is 13 residues. CDR1 and CDR2 from the germline V gene are SEHNR and FQNEAQ (reference sequence). Deletions cut 7 bases from V and 2 bases from J, with 10 bases between. The CDR3 DNA reads TGTGCCAGCATTAGGACAGACACAGATACGCAGTATTTT. As protein: CASIRTDTDTQYF.

CDR3: CASSYSWTGTYEQYF. DNA of the CDR3: TGTGCCAGCAGTTATTCCTGGACAGGGACCTACGAGCAGTACTTC. This sequence joins TRBV6-6 and TRBJ2-7; the match to TRBD1 covers 8 bases. Germline V gene lookup returns CDR1 MNHNY and CDR2 SVGAGI (reference sequence). J was trimmed by 2 bases and V by 3 bases; bases with no gene match: 6. The CDR3 totals 15 residues.